This T cell receptor (beta chain) was found in a study of blood T cells in healthy people across ages. About the study: About one barcoded TCR beta cDNA was captured per two T cells.

Study observations and caveats: The fall in TCR beta diversity per million T cells was roughly linear with age.

This clonotype showed up many times. Its matching antigen is unknown. Caucasian individuals from Russia who were healthy and aged about 6 to 95 acted as donors. A second PCR, run for about 7 to 11 cycles, used a sample-barcoded 5' primer plus a J-beta primer mix. Every sample gave at least 3 million paired-end reads containing CDR3. TCRdb recomputed calls from the 5' RACE reads with MiXCR, one row per CDR3 protein. The sample has just under 900,000 distinct CDR3 sequences, about 30% seen once; the top ten hold 15% to 20%. The CDR3 is made up of 14 amino acids. The germline V gene encodes CDR1 SGHRS and CDR2 YFSETQ. With V trimmed by 2 bases and J by 7 bases, 6 bases remained unmatched.

This clonotype was sampled from an elderly woman in good health. This chain joins TRBV5-1 and TRBJ2-1; TRBD2 agrees at 7 bases. Specimen: blood. CDR3 coding DNA: TGCGCCAGCAGCTTAGCGGGGTGGAAGAATGAGCAGTTCTTC. As protein: CASSLAGWKNEQFF.